Listed below are T cell receptor beta chains from one sample, sequenced in a study of blood T cell repertoires in COVID-19. Sequenced by immunoSEQ multiplex PCR; TCRdb stores in-frame clones only, minus some. The table records roughly 200,000 clones, about 87% of them present only once. Sequencing input: PBMCs or T cells enriched from blood (not recorded which). The receptors originated from a man between 25 and 39 years old who had recovered from COVID-19. Each CDR3 is given with its conserved first and last residue. The order of the fields is clone size, D gene, V gene, J gene, CDR3 protein, CDR3 DNA. A D gene is named only where the DNA matches it firmly. Clone sizes are given selectively: once, few, many, or a class where the clone is expanded.

>-|-|TRBV19|TRBJ1-5
CASSISGGINQPQHF
TGTGCCAGTAGTATTTCGGGGGGCATCAATCAGCCCCAGCATTTT
>-|-|TRBV21-1|TRBJ1-5
CASSKSKGQGAGNQPQHF
TGTGCCAGCAGCAAATCAAAAGGACAGGGGGCTGGCAATCAGCCCCAGCATTTT
>-|TRBD1|TRBV6-6|TRBJ1-5
CASRYGTGVQPQHF
TGTGCCAGCAGGTACGGGACAGGGGTTCAGCCCCAGCATTTT
>-|-|TRBV15|TRBJ1-5
CATSRGRNPGNQPQHF
TGTGCCACCAGCAGAGGTAGGAATCCGGGAAATCAGCCCCAGCATTTT
>-|-|TRBV25-1|TRBJ1-2
CASSEGGIHRNYGYTF
TGTGCCAGCAGTGAAGGGGGGATCCATCGGAACTATGGCTACACCTTC
>-|-|TRBV7-2|TRBJ2-1
CASSLDTGNEQFF
TGTGCCAGCAGCTTAGACACGGGCAATGAGCAGTTCTTC
>-|TRBD1|TRBV4-1|TRBJ1-2
CASSQDITTGSYGYTF
TGCGCCAGCAGCCAAGACATCACGACAGGGTCCTATGGCTACACCTTC
>-|-|TRBV2|TRBJ1-5
CASVRGSNQPQHF
TGTGCCAGCGTACGGGGGAGCAATCAGCCCCAGCATTTT
>-|TRBD2|TRBV27|TRBJ2-5
CASSPLGLAGETQYF
TGTGCCAGCAGTCCACTGGGACTAGCTGGGGAGACCCAGTACTTC
>once|-|TRBV30|TRBJ2-5
CAWSPGFEETQYF
TGTGCCTGGAGCCCGGGGTTCGAAGAGACCCAGTACTTC
>-|TRBD2|TRBV27|TRBJ2-7
CASSKASGRILPEQYF
TGTGCCAGCAGTAAGGCTAGCGGGAGAATTCTACCCGAGCAGTACTTC
>-|-|TRBV25-1|TRBJ2-3
CASSESTDTQYF
TGTGCCAGCAGTGAATCAACAGATACGCAGTATTTT
>-|-|TRBV2|TRBJ1-1
CASSDRVNTEAFF
TGTGCCAGCAGTGACAGGGTTAACACTGAAGCTTTCTTT
>-|TRBD1|TRBV6-2/TRBV6-3|TRBJ2-7
CASSHTGDEQYF
TGTGCCAGCAGCCATACAGGGGACGAGCAGTACTTC
>-|TRBD1|TRBV25-1|TRBJ1-5
CASSESGTGLNQPQHF
TGTGCCAGCAGTGAATCCGGGACAGGGCTCAATCAGCCCCAGCATTTT
>-|-|TRBV21-1|TRBJ2-1
CASSKAGNAPGTSGSRLNEQFF
TGTGCCAGCAGCAAAGCGGGGAACGCACCCGGGACTAGCGGGAGTAGGTTGAATGAGCAGTTCTTC
>-|TRBD1|TRBV28|TRBJ2-7
CASSPDRGFYEQYF
TGTGCCAGCAGTCCAGACAGGGGCTTCTACGAGCAGTACTTC
>-|-|TRBV7-8|TRBJ1-4
CASSLLSSGEKLFF
TGTGCCAGCAGCTTATTATCCTCGGGGGAAAAACTGTTTTTT
>-|-|TRBV6-2/TRBV6-3|TRBJ1-2
CASSRQYGYTF
TGTGCCAGCAGCCGACAGTATGGCTACACCTTC
>-|TRBD1|TRBV30|TRBJ1-1
CAWRNRGTEAFF
TGTGCCTGGAGAAACAGGGGCACTGAAGCTTTCTTT
>-|TRBD1|TRBV30|TRBJ2-1
CAWSVGQGAVDEQFF
TGTGCCTGGAGTGTCGGACAGGGGGCAGTCGATGAGCAGTTCTTC
>once|-|TRBV5-1|TRBJ2-5
CASRLTPGSGETQYF
TGCGCCAGCAGGCTTACTCCGGGATCTGGGGAGACCCAGTACTTC
>-|TRBD1|TRBV11-2|TRBJ2-3
CASSTGTGGWDTQYF
TGTGCCAGCAGCACCGGGACAGGGGGCTGGGATACGCAGTATTTT
>-|TRBD2|TRBV6-5|TRBJ2-7
CASSYTLAALAYEQYF
TGTGCCAGCAGTTATACCCTAGCGGCCTTGGCCTACGAGCAGTACTTC
>once|-|TRBV11-2|TRBJ2-2
CASSPKQNTGELFF
TGTGCCAGCAGCCCAAAACAGAACACCGGGGAGCTGTTTTTT
>-|TRBD2|TRBV3-1/TRBV3-2|TRBJ2-3
CASIGPASGGNADTQYF
TGTGCCAGCATAGGGCCCGCTAGCGGGGGGAATGCAGATACGCAGTATTTT
>-|-|TRBV5-1|TRBJ1-1
CASSPSGGYSNTEAFF
TGCGCCAGCAGCCCGTCGGGTGGGTATTCGAACACTGAAGCTTTCTTT
>-|-|TRBV7-9|TRBJ1-2
CASSLNFTF
TGTGCCAGCAGCTTAAACTTCACCTTC